Listed below are T cell receptor beta chains from one sample, sequenced in a study of graft-versus-host responses after intestinal transplantation. TCRdb keeps only in-frame clones here, not all; method: immunoSEQ multiplex PCR. The sample lists about 92,000 clones, about 90% seen once, with roughly 5.5% in the top ten. Their antigens are not known. The sequenced sample was unstimulated CD8+ T cells sorted from spleen or lymph node cells, obtained before intestinal transplant. The receptors derive from a human donor who received an intestinal transplant. Each CDR3 is given with its conserved first and last residue. Fields, in order: J gene, CDR3 length, clone size, D gene, V gene, CDR3 protein, CDR3 DNA. A D gene is named only where the DNA matches it firmly. The size entry is marked missing in some rows and otherwise reads once, few, many or a size class.

>TRBJ2-2|14|NA|TRBD2|TRBV6-4
CASSDGGGTGELFF
TGTGCCAGCAGTGACGGGGGGGGCACCGGGGAGCTGTTTTTT
>TRBJ2-7|14|NA|NA|TRBV6-1
CASSDTRLSYEQYF
TGTGCCAGCAGTGACACTCGACTCTCCTACGAGCAGTACTTC
>TRBJ2-1|15|NA|TRBD2|TRBV19
CASTPGGGGFNEQFF
TGTGCCAGTACCCCGGGGGGGGGAGGTTTCAATGAGCAGTTCTTC
>TRBJ2-4|17|NA|NA|TRBV4-1
CASSQERGGMAKNIQYF
TGCGCCAGCAGCCAAGAGAGGGGGGGTATGGCCAAAAACATTCAGTACTTC
>TRBJ2-3|18|NA|NA|TRBV10-1
CASSESTPGFVGTDTQYF
TGCGCCAGCAGTGAGTCGACTCCAGGGTTTGTGGGCACAGATACGCAGTATTTT
>TRBJ1-6|14|NA|NA|TRBV28
CASRQFSYNSPLHF
TGTGCCTCACGACAGTTCTCCTATAATTCACCCCTCCACTTT
>TRBJ2-7|16|NA|NA|TRBV14
CASSQRGGVHSYEQYF
TGTGCCAGCAGCCAAAGGGGGGGAGTTCACTCCTACGAGCAGTACTTC
>TRBJ2-2|14|NA|NA|TRBV9
CASSAGQITGELFF
TGTGCCAGCAGCGCAGGACAAATCACCGGGGAGCTGTTTTTT
>TRBJ2-5|11|NA|NA|TRBV13
CASSFQETQYF
TGTGCCAGCAGCTTTCAAGAGACCCAGTACTTC
>TRBJ1-3|15|NA|NA|TRBV21-1
CACYSGEGQGNTIYF
TGTGCCTGTTACTCCGGGGAGGGGCAGGGAAACACCATATATTTT
>TRBJ2-4|15|few|NA|TRBV5-1
CASSLVAEQGLIQYF
TGCGCCAGCAGCTTGGTCGCGGAACAGGGACTCATTCAGTACTTC
>TRBJ2-4|16|NA|NA|TRBV4-1
CASSQVLTGNKNIQYF
TGCGCCAGCAGCCAAGTGCTCACGGGGAACAAAAACATTCAGTACTTC
>TRBJ2-7|15|NA|NA|TRBV12-2
CASRWFQCGNYEQYF
TGTGCAAGTCGCTGGTTTCAGTGCGGGAATTACGAGCAGTACTTC
>TRBJ2-3|12|NA|NA|TRBV5-6
CASSSDTDTQYF
TGTGCCAGCAGTTCAGACACAGATACGCAGTATTTT
>TRBJ2-3|14|NA|NA|TRBV4-1
CASSQDDGTDTQYF
TGCGCCAGCAGCCAAGATGACGGCACAGATACGCAGTATTTT
>TRBJ1-4|16|NA|TRBD1|TRBV10-3
CAISYDPGQGEEKLFF
TGTGCCATCAGCTATGATCCGGGACAGGGTGAAGAAAAACTGTTTTTT
>TRBJ2-1|16|NA|NA|TRBV5-4
CASSSGPLSSYNEQFF
TGTGCCAGCAGCTCGGGACCGCTGAGCTCCTACAATGAGCAGTTCTTC
>TRBJ2-2|15|NA|TRBD2|TRBV10-3
CAISEGLAGTGELFF
TGTGCCATCAGTGAAGGACTAGCGGGGACCGGGGAGCTGTTTTTT
>TRBJ2-1|15|NA|NA|TRBV6-1
CASSEGYSSYNEQFF
TGTGCCAGCAGTGAAGGCTATTCCTCCTACAATGAGCAGTTCTTC
>TRBJ2-7|15|NA|NA|TRBV13
CASSFRVRSSYEQYF
TGTGCCAGCAGCTTTAGGGTCAGGAGCTCCTACGAGCAGTACTTC
>TRBJ2-5|15|once|NA|TRBV29-1
CSVEGGRDYQETQYF
TGCAGCGTTGAAGGGGGCAGGGACTACCAAGAGACCCAGTACTTC
>TRBJ2-7|14|NA|TRBD1|TRBV4-2
CASSPGQGTYEQYF
TGTGCCAGCAGCCCTGGACAGGGGACTTACGAGCAGTACTTC
>TRBJ2-7|14|once|TRBD1|TRBV2
CASTSGTGLYEQYF
TGTGCCAGCACGTCAGGGACAGGACTCTACGAGCAGTACTTC
>TRBJ2-5|13|NA|NA|TRBV13
CASSTSLQETQYF
TGTGCCAGCAGCACTAGCCTCCAAGAGACCCAGTACTTC
>TRBJ2-3|16|once|TRBD2|TRBV6-5
CASSSLLAGEPDTQYF
TGTGCCAGCAGTTCCCTCCTAGCGGGAGAGCCAGATACGCAGTATTTT
>TRBJ2-3|13|NA|NA|TRBV27
CASSFGGTDTQYF
TGTGCCAGCAGTTTCGGGGGCACAGATACGCAGTATTTT
>TRBJ1-2|14|NA|TRBD1|TRBV6-6
CASSYAGGNYGYTF
TGTGCCAGCAGTTACGCAGGGGGCAACTATGGCTACACCTTC